One TCR beta chain is described in this entry. This clonotype was seen a few times. The antigen it binds to is not known. Nothing much larger sits one base from this clone, and base qualities are not available. What this sample's treatment or condition label stands for: live attenuated yellow fever vaccine strain. At every blood-draw timepoint, two biological replicates of bulk PBMCs were collected. A standard Ficoll-Paque protocol was used to isolate PBMCs from peripheral blood. TriZol was used to extract RNA from bulk PBMCs, CD4 and CD8 fractions, and dextramer-positive and dextramer-negative fractions. This specimen belongs to a study of T cells after yellow fever vaccination (dated by TCRdb to about 2019). Background for the entire study: Libraries from fractions with low cell numbers were prepared with the SMART-Seq v4 Ultra Low Input RNA kit. To follow T-cell clones before and after both primary and booster YFV17D yellow fever vaccination, bulk TCR alpha and beta repertoires underwent longitudinal sequencing. The cohort comprised two healthy male donors, one aged 18 to 29 and one aged 30 to 40 years. Blood samples were taken at several timepoints before and after primary and secondary immunization, and bulk PBMC replicates and cell subsets were isolated. Points the paper makes about the study in general: Most clones expanded after primary vaccination were re-detected after the booster (96% of CD4 and approximately 85% of CD8), suggesting broad memory maintenance. A small share of clonotypes occurred in both CD4 and CD8 compartments, likely arising from convergent recombination. The study included only a couple of donors, which limits how far the findings can be generalized. Computational filtering was needed because FACS-sorted repertoires could contain abundant contaminating clonotypes from the bulk population. Compared with the primary T-cell response, the secondary T-cell response was weaker but faster, peaking on day 5 rather than day 15.

From the germline V gene (reference sequence), CDR1 is DFQATT and CDR2 is SNEGSKA. The junction shows trimming of 3 bases on V and 8 bases on J, and the gene matches do not reach 8 bases of it. Its CDR3 holds 14 amino acids, cysteine through phenylalanine. Here the CDR3 DNA is all that survives: 42 bases in frame from base 1. Synthesis of TCR cDNA relied on 5'RACE template switching, a step that introduced a universal primer site along with unique molecular identifiers. cDNA synthesis was primed from both the TCR alpha and TCR beta constant segments. Library amplification used two PCR steps, and the second PCR step added sample barcodes and sequencing adapters. Libraries were sequenced on Illumina HiSeq 2500 (2x100 bp) or NovaSeq (2x150 bp). The study's processing was this. MIGEC handled demultiplexing of reads and collapsing into UMI consensus sequences, while MiXCR performed V(D)J alignment. Using edgeR on replicate PBMC samples, clonotypes were called vaccine-responding if FDR was below 0.01 and the log2 fold change was above 5 up to day 15. Each bulk clonotype was labeled CD4 or CD8 based on which sequenced repertoire, CD4 or CD8, contained the clonotype at higher abundance. TCRdb cleaned the public reads at Q25 with fastp, built clones with MiXCR and kept in-frame beta chains. When rows share a CDR3 protein, they turn into one entry using the most common DNA and genes. TCRdb's processing, not the authors' own work, is the source of the V and J calls. This sample lists around 360,000 distinct CDR3 sequences; 9.5% to 13% were detected once. The top ten constitute roughly 18% of the sample.

The chain couples TRBV20-1 to TRBJ2-1, and TRBD2 aligns with 9 junction nucleotides. The TCR sequence derives from a man aged 18 to 29 who received the YFV17D yellow fever vaccine. Sequences were derived from PBMCs, sampled on the day of the first yellow fever vaccination. The DNA reads as follows: TGCAGTGCTAGGGGAGCGGGGGGAAGCGATGAGCAGTTCTTC. Its product reads: CSARGAGGSDEQFF.